One and the same sample provided the 27 T cell receptor beta chains below, sequenced in a study of blood T cells in healthy people across ages. A second PCR of roughly 7 to 11 cycles used a sample-barcoded 5' primer and a J-beta primer mix. TCRdb processed the 5' RACE reads anew with MiXCR; each CDR3 protein has one entry. This table holds about 1 million distinct CDR3 sequences, more than 40% found once. Sequencing input: blood. Receptors originate from a woman between 55 and 75 years old in good health.

This chain links TRBV20-1 with TRBJ1-2; 12 nucleotides line up with TRBD1. The germline V gene has CDR1 DFQATT and CDR2 SNEGSKA (reference sequence). This CDR3 spans 13 amino acids. V trimming: 7 bases; J trimming: 4 bases; junction bases outside the gene matches: 4. CDR3: CSGPGQGAYGYTF. In nucleotides, the CDR3 is TGCAGTGGTCCGGGACAGGGGGCCTATGGCTACACCTTC.

This chain uses TRBV12-3 or TRBV12-4 with TRBJ2-2; no clear D. This CDR3 contains 16 residues. The ends were cut back, 3 bases at V and 7 bases at J, with 18 bases in the middle. Here the CDR3 DNA reads TGTGCCAGCAGTTTGGCATCTGAGTTTGTTGGCGGGGAGCTGTTTTTT. This translates into CASSLASEFVGGELFF.

The chain employs TRBV27 and TRBJ2-3, with TRBD1 identical over 9 bases. V shed 5 bases, J shed 7 bases, and the junction held 10 bases outside the gene matches. The CDR3 sequence is 15 residues long. Germline lookup yields CDR1 MNHEY and CDR2 SMNVEV (reference sequence). The CDR3 DNA reads TGTGCCAGCAGTCTACCGGGACAGGGCTTTCATACGCAGTATTTT. The encoded protein is CASSLPGQGFHTQYF.

The gene calls are TRBV3-1 and TRBJ2-1, with 8 bases aligning to TRBD2. Trimming removed 6 bases from V and 15 bases from J; junction bases left unmatched: 13. Germline values: CDR1 LGHDT, CDR2 YNNKEL (reference sequence). CDR3 size: 13 residues. CDR3 nucleotides: TGTGCCAGCAGTCCCCAGGAAAGCGGGAGACCGTTCTTC. It encodes CASSPQESGRPFF.

This chain joins TRBV18 and TRBJ1-1, with unresolved D. Germline assignment: CDR1 KGHSH and CDR2 LQKENI. There are 16 residues in the CDR3. With 6 bases removed from V and 0 bases from J, the gap between germline ends came to 17 bases. CDR3 sequence reads: CASSPVAMSMNTEAFF. DNA for the CDR3: TGTGCCAGCTCGCCAGTTGCAATGTCCATGAACACTGAAGCTTTCTTT.

CDR3 bases: TGCAGCGTTGGGGGTAGCGGGAGAGGGAACATTCAGTACTTC. This encodes CSVGGSGRGNIQYF. This sequence joins TRBV29-1 and TRBJ2-4; 9 positions match TRBD2. V was pared by 4 bases and J by 7 bases, with 8 bases of the junction left unmatched. Germline CDR1 and CDR2: SQVTM and ANQGSEA. The CDR3 covers 14 residues.

This clonotype came up a few times. The chain recombines TRBV7-9 with TRBJ2-7; D perhaps matches TRBD2 (6 bases). CDR1 and CDR2 from the germline V gene are SEHNR and FQNEAQ (reference sequence). The CDR3 runs to 13 residues. The V gene lost 5 bases and the J gene lost 3 bases, with 11 bases spanning the gap. The CDR3 loop reads CASSNPSDYEQYF. CDR3 bases: TGTGCCAGCAGCAACCCTAGCGACTACGAGCAGTACTTC.

CDR3 bases: TGTGCCAGCAGCTTATCCCCCTCCGGGGGCGTCGGGGAGACCCAGTACTTC. As protein: CASSLSPSGGVGETQYF. The genes are TRBV7-9 and TRBJ2-5, with D perhaps being TRBD1 or TRBD2 (6 bases each). CDR1 is SEHNR and CDR2 is FQNEAQ in the germline V gene (reference sequence). The V end was cut by 2 bases, the J end by 5 bases, with 21 bases between. This CDR3 is built from 17 residues.

This rearrangement joins TRBV2 to TRBJ2-7; D may match TRBD1 or TRBD2 (5 bases each). V was cut by 4 bases and J by 1 base, with 14 bases left in between. This CDR3 is 15 amino acids long. Per germline, CDR1 SNHLY and CDR2 FYNNEI. In DNA, the CDR3 is TGTGCCAGCAGTGGAGATCCGGGGCCTTCCTACGAGCAGTACTTC. Translated: CASSGDPGPSYEQYF.

V usage is TRBV29-1 and J usage is TRBJ1-1, with 7 nucleotides matching TRBD1. The CDR3 contains 13 residues. The V and J ends lost 7 bases and 3 bases, in that order; junction bases with no gene match: 8. Looked up from germline, CDR1 is SQVTM and CDR2 is ANQGSEA. The CDR3 DNA reads as TGCAGCGCCAACCGGGACAGCGACACTGAAGCTTTCTTT. This gives the protein CSANRDSDTEAFF.

The gene calls are TRBV13 and TRBJ1-6; D may be TRBD1 (5 bases). The CDR3 is made up of 13 amino acids. From germline, CDR1 is PRHDT and CDR2 FYEKMQ (reference sequence). Trimming removed 4 bases at V and 9 bases at J, with 10 bases between. The CDR3 bases are TGTGCCAGCAGCTCCGGGACCCGTTCACCCCTCCACTTT. Its protein is CASSSGTRSPLHF.

The rearrangement links TRBV3-1 to TRBJ2-7, with 7 bases identical to TRBD1. CDR1 and CDR2 from the germline V gene are LGHDT and YNNKEL (reference sequence). CDR3 length: 14 amino acids. The trim removed 3 bases at V and 3 bases at J, leaving 5 bases unmatched. The CDR3, as DNA: TGTGCCAGCAGCCATTGGGACAGATACTACGAGCAGTACTTC. Its translation: CASSHWDRYYEQYF.

This clonotype appeared a few times. The chain uses TRBV2 and TRBJ2-7; 11 positions match TRBD2. V lost 10 bases, J lost 7 bases, and 12 bases stayed unmatched. The CDR3 extends over 14 amino acids. Germline V lookup: CDR1 SNHLY, CDR2 FYNNEI. Written as DNA, the CDR3 is TGTGCCAACTCTCGACTAGCGGGAAAAGGAGAGCAGTACTTC. This sequence encodes CANSRLAGKGEQYF. Looking up the rest from reference TRBV2 and TRBJ2-7 gives the full variable domain: EPEVTQTPSHQVTQMGQEVILRCVPISNHLYFYWYRQILGQKVEFLVSFYNNEISEKSEIFDDQFSVERPDGSNFTLKIRSTKLEDSAMYFCANSRLAGKGEQYFGPGTRLTVT.

The chain joins TRBV6-2 or TRBV6-3 to TRBJ2-3; TRBD1 aligns across 7 bases. There are 16 residues in the CDR3. V was clipped by 6 bases and J by 2 bases; unmatched bases: 11. The germline V gene encodes CDR1 MNHEY and CDR2 SVGEGT. CDR3 in amino acids: CASSPSGTVLTDTQYF. CDR3 coding DNA: TGTGCCAGCAGCCCAAGTGGGACAGTACTCACAGATACGCAGTATTTT.

The V gene is TRBV11-3, the J gene TRBJ1-5; D is ambiguous. The CDR3 extends over 12 amino acids. Germline-derived CDR1 and CDR2 are SGHNT and YENEEA. Trimming shortened V by 0 bases and J by 6 bases, and 3 bases separated the two germline ends. The CDR3 loop reads CASSLDCQPQHF. CDR3 bases: TGTGCCAGCAGCTTAGATTGTCAGCCCCAGCATTTT.

This clonotype was picked up one time. The DNA for the CDR3 is TGCGCCAGCAGCCAGCTGATCCCGCTCAAGGGCTCTGGAAACACCATATATTTT. This sequence encodes CASSQLIPLKGSGNTIYF. J is TRBJ1-3 and V is TRBV4-1; no clear D gene. The CDR3 loop spans 18 amino acids. Germline CDR1 reads MGHRA; CDR2 reads YSYEKL. Trimming took 3 bases from V and 0 from J, leaving 18 bases between them.

The chain links TRBV12-3 or TRBV12-4 to TRBJ2-1, with 10 nucleotides matching TRBD2. The junction had 7 bases not matched to a gene; V was cut back by 6 bases and J by 5 bases. CDR3 length equals 15 residues. The CDR3 loop is CASSPLAGPDNEQFF. CDR3 nucleotide sequence: TGTGCCAGCAGCCCACTAGCGGGACCCGACAATGAGCAGTTCTTC.

This chain uses TRBV2 with TRBJ1-2; 8 positions match TRBD1. The CDR3 has 17 amino acids. Germline V gives CDR1 SNHLY, CDR2 FYNNEI. Losses at the gene ends were 2 bases for V and 1 base for J; bases not matched to a gene: 9. CDR3 bases: TGTGCCAGCAGTGAACCGGGCAGGGGGCCAAATAACTATGGCTACACCTTC. Encoded protein: CASSEPGRGPNNYGYTF.

There are many counts of this clonotype. This chain connects TRBV12-3 or TRBV12-4 to TRBJ2-5; D gene uncertain. This CDR3 is built from 12 residues. Deletions cut 0 bases from V and 5 bases from J, with 4 bases between. The CDR3 reads CASSLALETQYF. CDR3 nucleotide sequence: TGTGCCAGCAGTTTAGCGCTGGAGACCCAGTACTTC.

V gene TRBV29-1 combines with J gene TRBJ2-1, with 10 bases lining up with TRBD2. V was clipped by 3 bases and J by 4 bases; unmatched bases: 9. CDR3 length: 16 residues. Germline V CDR1 and CDR2: SQVTM, ANQGSEA. The CDR3 region is CSVEIGTSGTYNEQFF. For the CDR3, the DNA is TGCAGCGTTGAGATAGGAACTAGCGGGACTTACAATGAGCAGTTCTTC.

Only a few counts were recorded for this clonotype. This chain links TRBV27 with TRBJ2-3, with D possibly being TRBD1 or TRBD2 (5 bases each). This CDR3 region has 15 residues. Germline CDR1 reads MNHEY; CDR2 reads SMNVEV (reference sequence). V shed 4 bases and J shed 0 bases, with 11 bases lying between them. The CDR3 loop reads CASSSVGGSTDTQYF. The CDR3 region has the DNA TGTGCCAGCAGTTCAGTTGGGGGTAGCACAGATACGCAGTATTTT.

Concerning this clonotype: The conserved final phenylalanine or tryptophan is absent from the CDR3, which likely points to a read error. CDR3 sequence: CATRGDRFKNIQYV. For the CDR3, the DNA is TGTGCCACCAGGGGGGACAGGTTTAAAAACATTCAGTACGTC. The rearrangement joins TRBV2 to TRBJ2-4; the match to TRBD1 covers 8 bases. J lost 4 bases, V lost 10 bases, and 9 bases had no gene match. The CDR3 has 14 amino acids. The germline V gene has CDR1 SNHLY and CDR2 FYNNEI.

This clonotype was detected a few times. This clone may be a read error of a much larger clone one base away. The chain recombines TRBV7-6 with TRBJ2-3; TRBD1 is a possible D gene (6 bases). Germline V gene data show CDR1 as SGHVS and CDR2 as FNYEAQ. V was trimmed by 5 bases and J by 7 bases, leaving 16 bases between them. The CDR3 covers 14 residues. CDR3 bases: TGTGCCAGCAGCGTGGACCCGACAGGCAATACGCAGTATTTT. Translation: CASSVDPTGNTQYF.

The chain carries TRBV5-1 and TRBJ2-7, with D unresolved. Germline loops: CDR1 SGHRS, CDR2 YFSETQ. The V end was cut by 0 bases, the J end by 6 bases, with 10 bases between. The CDR3 is made up of 13 amino acids. The CDR3 bases are TGCGCCAGCAGCTTGGATGTCACGGGCGAGCAGTACTTC. This sequence encodes CASSLDVTGEQYF.

The CDR3 sequence: CSGAVGSNEQFF. The DNA for the CDR3 is TGCAGCGGGGCAGTTGGGTCCAATGAGCAGTTCTTC. The chain couples TRBV29-1 to TRBJ2-1; D ambiguous. V lost 7 bases and J 6 bases, leaving 13 bases between the germline ends. The CDR3 has 12 residues. CDR1 and CDR2 from the germline V gene are SQVTM and ANQGSEA.

V and J are TRBV20-1 and TRBJ2-1; perhaps TRBD2 as D (5 bases). This CDR3 has 13 residues. V dropped 4 bases and J dropped 7 bases, with 14 bases sitting between them. Germline V gene sequence: CDR1 DFQATT, CDR2 SNEGSKA (reference sequence). CDR3 bases: TGCAGTGCTATACTAGGGTGGGGTAATGAGCAGTTCTTC. Amino acids: CSAILGWGNEQFF.

This clonotype has more than one count but fewer than ten. This rearrangement joins TRBV7-9 to TRBJ1-2; unclear D gene. CDR3 size: 12 residues. Germline assignment: CDR1 SEHNR and CDR2 FQNEAQ (reference sequence). The ends were cut back, 11 bases at V and 2 bases at J, with 12 bases in the middle. Here the CDR3 DNA reads TGTGCCGCCGGGCAGCCAAACTATGGCTACACCTTC. Its protein is CAAGQPNYGYTF.